This T cell receptor (beta chain) was recorded in a study of STAT5B mutations in CD4+ large granular lymphocyte leukemia. Clones were read by immunoSEQ multiplex PCR, and TCRdb kept only the in-frame ones, dropping some. The sample has about 32,000 clones, around 84% seen once. Study-level results: TRBV06-family usage was enriched in top patient clones (8/27) versus controls (2/35). Without HLA matching, higher CD4+ than CD8+ T-LGLL clonality could reflect small sample size. No patients shared main leukemic clonotypes, though 20% to 25% appeared at low frequency elsewhere. Patient CD4-sorted repertoires looked more clonal than healthy CD4+ repertoires, even without putative leukemic clones.

With respect to this clone: Antigen unknown.

There are 15 residues in the CDR3. Germline V CDR1 and CDR2: SGHTS, YDEGEE. The V end lost 4 bases, the J end lost 7 bases, and 15 bases lay between the germline ends. Source material: CD4+ T cells from blood buffy coats. This sequence originates from a human donor in good health. The J gene is TRBJ1-6, the V gene TRBV5-8; tentatively, D is TRBD1 (5 bases). The CDR3 sequence: CASSLSGTVNSPLHF. The CDR3 DNA follows: TGTGCCAGCAGCCTCAGCGGGACGGTCAATTCACCCCTCCACTTT.